This TCR beta chain was recorded in a study of cytotoxic CD8 clonotypes in ibrutinib-treated CLL (dated by TCRdb to about 2021). About the investigation overall: In this cohort, approximately 14 patients were treatment-naive and approximately 10 were relapsed/refractory, while around 17 had unmutated IGHV. Partial responses were observed in around 25 patients and complete responses in 2; after a median follow-up of roughly 72 months, remission was maintained in approximately 14 patients and progression was observed in approximately twelve. Response samples were obtained after a median of approximately eleven months of treatment, with a range of roughly 6 to 40 months. On average, each sample yielded some 250,000 productive templates and about 94,000 productive rearrangements. Longitudinal samples were available for about 30% of the roughly 90 trial participants. Cryopreserved peripheral blood mononuclear cells were collected before treatment, at response, and at either disease progression or sustained remission. Patients were still on ibrutinib when every remission and progressive disease sample was collected.

CDR1 and CDR2, looked up from the germline V gene, are SGHTA and FQGNSA. From its cysteine to its phenylalanine, the CDR3 spans 14 amino acids. CDR3 DNA is the only sequence kept; it has 42 bases, read in frame from the first base. V is cut by 2 bases and J by 4 bases, and the space between the germline ends is 10 bases. Each clonotype received, on average, roughly 9.6x coverage in deep resolution sequencing performed on a MiSeq, where the target depth lay between 1 in 1 million and 1 in 200,000 T cells. TCR beta libraries were generated with the immunoSEQ hsTCRB Kit. The published analysis was carried out like this. Data were analyzed with ImmunoSEQ Data Assistant and ImmunoSEQ Analyzer, with V, D and J genes assigned per IMGT definitions. Clonality, with values ranging from 0 to 1, was calculated as one minus the normalized Shannon entropy of productive rearrangement frequencies. Only overrepresented clonotypes making up at least 0.05% of each patient's repertoire were included in the public clonotype analysis. Repertoires from roughly 13 age-matched healthy donors in immuneACCESS were used as clonality controls. TCRdb provides this immuneACCESS table in a form limited to in-frame rearrangements. Some clones are lacking; in checked studies, under half of them reflect an unresolved V gene, and why the rest are absent is not known. V, J and clone size are those of that table, while D and trimming were read from the DNA. The sample table holds some 350,000 clones, of which approximately 67% were seen once. The biggest ten clones account for 5% to 6.5% of the sample.

Overall study outcomes, separate from this receptor: At ibrutinib response clonality went up, during sustained remission it held steady, and at progression it dropped back toward baseline. At baseline, clonality was higher than in age-matched healthy donors and showed a strong correlation with circulating CD8+ T-cell counts. Public clonotypes were rare and either shrank or stayed stable during treatment, and the rise in clonality at ibrutinib response reflected expansion of private clonotypes. Sustained-remission and progressing patients did not have matched sampling times, and lymph node repertoires were not examined.

Roughly 2.2 micrograms of genomic DNA were extracted from cryopreserved PBMCs for TCR beta library preparation. Longitudinal blood samples from CLL patients on ibrutinib monotherapy underwent high-throughput TCR beta sequencing. Patients were enrolled in a phase 2 open-label single-center ibrutinib monotherapy trial. About this clone itself: Its target antigen remains unknown. Base qualities are not provided; no much larger clone lies one nucleotide away.

The chain is made from TRBV7-2 and TRBJ2-3; there is no confident call for the D gene. This clonotype was obtained from a human donor with chronic lymphocytic leukemia. This specimen was PBMCs, taken after 36 months of ibrutinib treatment. This receptor carries the CDR3 CASSLSRISDTQYF. In nucleotides, the sequence is TGTGCCAGCAGCTTATCGCGTATATCAGATACGCAGTATTTT.